These 24 T cell receptor beta chains were all obtained from the same sample, sequenced in a study of tumor-infiltrating lymphocytes in primary liver carcinoma. Co-extraction of both nucleic acids (RNA and DNA) used about 17-31 mg of unsorted bulk tissue. Starting material of roughly 0.45 ug total RNA yielded TCR beta cDNA via a constant-region primer. Modified slightly, ARM-PCR produced TCR beta libraries over three nested multiplex PCR rounds. The first two PCR rounds, around 10 cycles each, used TRBV1-TRBV30 forward primers and a C-beta reverse primer. MiXCR, applied by TCRdb to the multiplex PCR reads, yields one record per CDR3 protein. Of 52,000 or so distinct CDR3 sequences in the sample, around 77% are singletons; the top ten hold roughly a quarter. The sequencing input was liver tumor tissue from sampling region 5. Subset given: tumor region T5, tumor centre. Receptor source: a man aged 35-49 years with primary liver carcinoma and hepatitis B virus infection.

Remarks on this clonotype: This may arise from a read error, as a much more abundant clone is one base away. The chain recombines TRBV7-3 with TRBJ2-3; perhaps D is TRBD1 or TRBD2 (7 bases each). The CDR3 has 15 amino acids. Germline CDR1 SGHTA, CDR2 FQGTGA. The CDR3 protein is CASSPGGANTDTKYF. The CDR3 region has the DNA TGTGCCAGCAGCCCAGGGGGGGCGAACACAGATACGAAGTATTTT.

This chain links TRBV11-3 with TRBJ2-7, with D perhaps matching TRBD1 or TRBD2 (5 bases each). This CDR3 has 15 amino acids. The germline CDR1 and CDR2 sequences are SGHNT and YENEEA. The chain's CDR3 is CVGSLEGRGGHEQYF. The DNA of the CDR3 is TGTGTCGGCAGCTTAGAAGGACGGGGCGGCCACGAGCAGTACTTC.

By sample share, this clonotype is medium-sized. This chain connects TRBV12-3 or TRBV12-4 to TRBJ1-5, with a tentative D call TRBD1 (5 bases). Trimming cost V 6 bases and J 0 bases, with 18 bases left between them. This CDR3 has 17 amino acids. CDR3 protein: CASSRLSGSNSNQPQHF. CDR3 DNA: TGTGCCAGCAGCCGCCTTTCAGGGAGCAATAGCAATCAGCCCCAGCATTTT.

As for this clonotype: An end of the junction differs from the germline gene, which may be a read error. V gene TRBV7-9 combines with J gene TRBJ2-5; TRBD2 matches at 9 bases. Germline V gene sequence: CDR1 SEHNR, CDR2 FQNEAQ (reference sequence). CDR3 size: 14 residues. The DNA of the CDR3 is TGTGTCAGCAGCTTAGTAGCGGGAGTGGAAGCCCAGTACTTC. Amino acids: CVSSLVAGVEAQYF.

With respect to this clonotype: This likely comes from a read error, as the CDR3 has no conserved phenylalanine or tryptophan at its end. The chain carries TRBV19 and TRBJ2-7; TRBD2 agrees at 7 bases. The CDR3 length is 12 residues. Per germline, CDR1 LNHDA and CDR2 SQIVND (reference sequence). V lost 8 bases to trimming and J lost 3 bases; unmatched junction nucleotides: 4. CDR3 DNA: TGTGCCAGTGGACGGGGGGACTACGAGCAGTACCTC. This sequence encodes CASGRGDYEQYL.

On this clonotype: The junction differs from germline at one of its ends, possibly a read error. The J gene is TRBJ1-5, the V gene TRBV11-3; D uncertain. Looked up from germline, CDR1 is SGHNT and CDR2 is YENEEA. The CDR3 is 15 residues long. CDR3 loop: CASSLDLGAAQPHHF. CDR3 sequence (DNA): TGTGCCAGCAGCTTAGATCTGGGAGCGGCTCAGCCCCATCATTTT.

The CDR3 sequence is CANTTGVAGDTQYF. In DNA form, the CDR3 reads TGCGCCAACACCACGGGGGTAGCGGGAGATACGCAGTATTTT. This chain connects TRBV5-1 to TRBJ2-3; TRBD2 matches 7 bases. The germline CDR1 and CDR2 sequences are SGHRS and YFSETQ. V lost 9 bases, J lost 5 bases, and 12 bases stayed unmatched. This CDR3 contains 14 residues.

Comment on this clonotype: A single base separates this from a much larger clone, so it may be a read error. The V call is TRBV5-1, the J call TRBJ1-2; D not certain. In germline, CDR1 is SGHRS, CDR2 YFSETQ. V dropped 3 bases and J dropped 0 bases, with 9 bases sitting between them. CDR3 length: 14 residues. CDR3 in DNA: TGCGCCAGCAGCTGGGCTACAGCTAACTATGGCTACACCTTC. Translating gives CASSWATANYGYTF.

About this clonotype itself: The CDR3 does not end in the conserved phenylalanine or tryptophan, so this is likely a read error. The DNA is left out, because the CDR3 cannot be placed on it with certainty; the CDR3 is given as TCRdb lists it. The V gene is TRBV11-1, the J gene TRBJ1-2; TRBD1 is the table's D call and was not checked against the DNA. The CDR3 contains 17 residues when both ends are counted. The V gene's germline CDR1 is SGHAT and CDR2 FQDESV (reference sequence). The CDR3 is CASSRTGTVIANCGYTL.

As concerns this clonotype: Mismatch with germline at one junction end may stem from a read error. The chain combines TRBV29-1 with TRBJ1-1; maybe TRBD1 (5 bases). Per the germline V gene, CDR1 is SQVTM and CDR2 is ANQGSEA. The CDR3 runs 12 residues. CDR3 DNA: TGCGGCGTGCGATGGGGCGCAACTGAAGCTTTCTTT. Translating it yields CGVRWGATEAFF.

Turning to this clonotype: The junction does not match germline at one end; this may be a read error. V is TRBV7-9 and J is TRBJ2-3; a weak D match, TRBD1 (5 bases). CDR3 length: 14 amino acids. CDR1 and CDR2 (germline): SEHNR, FQNEAQ (reference sequence). CDR3 loop: CGSSFGAVTDTQYF. The CDR3 DNA reads as TGTGGCAGCAGCTTTGGGGCAGTAACAGATACGCAGTATTTT.

This clonotype showed up many times. This sequence joins TRBV6-6 and TRBJ2-3, with D perhaps being TRBD1 or TRBD2 (5 bases each). This CDR3 has 17 residues. Germline assignment: CDR1 MNHNY and CDR2 SVGAGI (reference sequence). V shed 5 bases and J shed 6 bases, with 24 bases lying between them. The DNA for the CDR3 is TGTGCCAGCAGTGCTCCGGGCCGACGGGGCTCGCGGGATACGCAGTATTTT. It codes for CASSAPGRRGSRDTQYF.

V and J are TRBV7-2 and TRBJ2-2, with a tentative D call TRBD2 (6 bases). V lost 8 bases, J lost 6 bases, and 16 bases lay in between. This CDR3 is 14 amino acids long. Germline CDR1 is SGHTA and CDR2 is FQGNSA. The CDR3 region is CASSRISGSGELFF. The CDR3 region has the DNA TGTGCCAGCTCCCGGATCAGCGGGTCCGGGGAGCTGTTTTTT.

Worth noting for this clonotype: The CDR3 carries no conserved terminal phenylalanine or tryptophan, so it likely arises from a read error. The chain combines TRBV6-6 with TRBJ2-3; 12 nucleotides line up with TRBD2. Germline CDR1 and CDR2: MNHNY and SVGAGI (reference sequence). The CDR3 totals 19 residues. V lost 7 bases to trimming and J lost 2 bases; unmatched junction nucleotides: 16. The CDR3 nucleotides are TGTGCCAGCACCGACCCCCGGGTAGGACTAGCGGGAATCACAGATACGCAGTATTAT. Translating it yields CASTDPRVGLAGITDTQYY.

This chain uses TRBV6-1 with TRBJ1-4; D uncertain. V lost 3 bases and J lost 0, with 11 bases in between. Germline CDR1 reads MNHNS; CDR2 reads SASEGT. The CDR3 consists of 16 residues. CDR3 amino acids: CASSDAGIPTNEKLFF. CDR3 nucleotide sequence: TGTGCCAGCAGTGATGCGGGTATTCCAACTAATGAAAAACTGTTTTTT.

V gene TRBV29-1 combines with J gene TRBJ2-1; no clear D. CDR1 SQVTM and CDR2 ANQGSEA come from the germline V gene. V shed 4 bases and J shed 7 bases, with 20 bases lying between them. The CDR3 runs 15 residues. The DNA for the CDR3 is TGCAGCGTTGTCCCACTTGTGGGATTGGGGAATGAGCAGTTCTTC. Translating gives CSVVPLVGLGNEQFF.

The rearrangement uses TRBV5-4 and TRBJ2-6; perhaps TRBD1 as D (5 bases). This CDR3 has 18 amino acids. V was clipped by 0 bases and J by 15 bases, with 28 bases between them. CDR1 is SGHNT and CDR2 is YYREEE in the germline V gene (reference sequence). CDR3 amino acids: CASSLGPLSSSGANTLTF. CDR3 DNA: TGTGCCAGCAGCTTGGGACCGCTCTCCTCCTCTGGGGCCAACACCCTGACTTTC. Filled out from reference TRBV5-4 and TRBJ2-6, the complete variable domain reads ETGVTQSPTHLIKTRGQQVTLRCSSQSGHNTVSWYQQALGQGPQFIFQYYREEENGRGNFPPRFSGLQFPNYSSELNVNALELDDSALYLCASSLGPLSSSGANTLTFGAGSRLTVL.

Regarding this clonotype: At one of its ends the junction is not consistent with the germline gene, which may arise from a read error. The chain has TRBV11-3 and TRBJ1-5; possible D gene TRBD1, 5 bases. This CDR3 has 15 amino acids. From germline, CDR1 is SGHNT and CDR2 YENEEA. The CDR3 here is CASSIDLGVVQPLHF. CDR3 coding DNA: TGTGCCAGCAGCATAGATCTGGGGGTGGTTCAGCCCCTGCATTTT.

As regards this clonotype: An end of the junction differs from the germline gene, which may be a read error. The V call is TRBV11-1, the J call TRBJ2-5; 10 bases line up with TRBD2. The CDR3 consists of 15 residues. CDR1 SGHAT and CDR2 FQDESV come from the germline V gene (reference sequence). CDR3 sequence reads: CASTLRGLAGETQCF. DNA for the CDR3: TGTGCCAGCACCCTCAGGGGGCTAGCGGGAGAGACCCAGTGCTTC.

On this clonotype: Since no conserved phenylalanine or tryptophan closes the CDR3, a read error is the likely cause. The chain carries TRBV25-1 and TRBJ1-1; D may be TRBD1 (5 bases). CDR1 and CDR2 (germline): MGHDK, SYGVNS. V lost 6 bases and J 8 bases, leaving 16 bases between the germline ends. The CDR3 runs to 13 residues. CDR3 in amino acids: CASRSGSLSEAFY. The DNA of the CDR3 is TGTGCCAGCAGGTCAGGGTCCCTCTCCGAAGCTTTCTAT.

As to this clonotype: The junction does not match germline at one end; this may be a read error. The chain employs TRBV6-5 and TRBJ2-3; D perhaps matches TRBD2 (5 bases). This CDR3 comprises 14 residues. The germline CDR1 and CDR2 sequences are MNHEY and SVGAGI. This CDR3 is CASSLVGGTDRQYF. For the CDR3, the DNA is TGTGCCAGCAGTTTGGTCGGAGGCACAGATAGGCAGTATTTT.

As regards this clonotype: Sequence at one end of the junction differs from germline and may be a read error. The chain links TRBV4-1 to TRBJ2-1, with D perhaps matching TRBD2 (5 bases). The CDR3 consists of 16 residues. Looked up from germline, CDR1 is MGHRA and CDR2 is YSYEKL. The CDR3 region has the DNA TGCGCCAGCAGCCAAGAAGTGGGAGACGTCTACGATGAGCAGTTCTTC. This codes for CASSQEVGDVYDEQFF.

This clonotype showed up just a few times. The junction and the germline gene differ at one end; a read error may be behind it. The chain couples TRBV5-1 to TRBJ2-5; TRBD2 is a possible D gene (6 bases). This CDR3 comprises 15 residues. Germline CDR1 SGHRS, CDR2 YFSETQ. CDR3 amino acids: CASSPLWVGGETQYF. The CDR3 region has the DNA TGTGCCAGCAGCCCATTGTGGGTCGGGGGAGAGACCCAGTACTTC.

About this clonotype itself: A read error may produce the germline difference seen at one junction end. The CDR3 region is CVSNAVAGWVNNERFF. The CDR3 DNA sequence: TGTGTCAGCAATGCCGTAGCGGGATGGGTAAACAATGAGCGGTTCTTC. The chain uses TRBV14 and TRBJ2-1; TRBD2 agrees at 8 bases. Germline values: CDR1 SGHDN, CDR2 FVKESK. The CDR3 is 16 amino acids.